This T cell receptor (beta chain) was sequenced during a study of neoadjuvant anti-PD-1 for oral cavity cancer. With 0 bases removed from V and 0 bases from J, the gap between germline ends came to 16 bases. CDR1 MGHRA and CDR2 YSYEKL come from the germline V gene. The CDR3 is 18 amino acids. Tumor libraries mostly used 4.5 to 5.5 ug genomic DNA, two replicates each. Clones were sequenced by immunoSEQ multiplex PCR, and TCRdb holds only the in-frame ones, with some missing. The sample records over 10,000 clones, roughly 60% being singletons. This sequence was found in a person between 40 and 85 years old with oral cavity squamous cell carcinoma. The donor label of this sample is uncertain. The source was tumor tissue, collected before nivolumab (anti-PD-1) treatment. The chain recombines TRBV4-1 with TRBJ2-3; no firm D call. The CDR3 nucleotides read TGCGCCAGCAGCCAAGATCTAGGAACTCCGGCTAGCACAGATACGCAGTATTTT. Its protein is CASSQDLGTPASTDTQYF.